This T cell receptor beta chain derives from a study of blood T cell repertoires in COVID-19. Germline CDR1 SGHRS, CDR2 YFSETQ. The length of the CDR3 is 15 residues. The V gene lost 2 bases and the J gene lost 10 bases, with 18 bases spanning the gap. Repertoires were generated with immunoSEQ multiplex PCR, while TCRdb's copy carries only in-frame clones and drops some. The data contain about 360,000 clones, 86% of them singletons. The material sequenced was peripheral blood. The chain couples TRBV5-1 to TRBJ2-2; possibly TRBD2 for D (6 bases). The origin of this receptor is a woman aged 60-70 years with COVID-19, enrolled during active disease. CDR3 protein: CASSLGIAAEEELFF. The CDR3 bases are TGCGCCAGCAGCTTAGGGATAGCGGCGGAGGAGGAGCTGTTTTTT.